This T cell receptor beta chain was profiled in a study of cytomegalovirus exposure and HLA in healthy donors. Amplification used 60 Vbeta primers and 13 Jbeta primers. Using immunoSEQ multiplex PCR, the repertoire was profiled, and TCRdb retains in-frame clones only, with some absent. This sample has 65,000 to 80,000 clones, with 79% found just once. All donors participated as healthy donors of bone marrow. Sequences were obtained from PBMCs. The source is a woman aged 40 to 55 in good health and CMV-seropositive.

CDR3 region: CASSQRGQASSPLHF. The CDR3 coding sequence is TGTGCCAGCAGCCAAAGGGGGCAGGCCTCCTCACCCCTCCACTTT. The rearrangement joins TRBV7-3 to TRBJ1-6; the match to TRBD1 covers 7 bases. CDR3 length: 15 residues. Germline CDR1 and CDR2: SGHTA and FQGTGA. V gave up 5 bases and J gave up 10 bases; unmatched junction bases: 11.